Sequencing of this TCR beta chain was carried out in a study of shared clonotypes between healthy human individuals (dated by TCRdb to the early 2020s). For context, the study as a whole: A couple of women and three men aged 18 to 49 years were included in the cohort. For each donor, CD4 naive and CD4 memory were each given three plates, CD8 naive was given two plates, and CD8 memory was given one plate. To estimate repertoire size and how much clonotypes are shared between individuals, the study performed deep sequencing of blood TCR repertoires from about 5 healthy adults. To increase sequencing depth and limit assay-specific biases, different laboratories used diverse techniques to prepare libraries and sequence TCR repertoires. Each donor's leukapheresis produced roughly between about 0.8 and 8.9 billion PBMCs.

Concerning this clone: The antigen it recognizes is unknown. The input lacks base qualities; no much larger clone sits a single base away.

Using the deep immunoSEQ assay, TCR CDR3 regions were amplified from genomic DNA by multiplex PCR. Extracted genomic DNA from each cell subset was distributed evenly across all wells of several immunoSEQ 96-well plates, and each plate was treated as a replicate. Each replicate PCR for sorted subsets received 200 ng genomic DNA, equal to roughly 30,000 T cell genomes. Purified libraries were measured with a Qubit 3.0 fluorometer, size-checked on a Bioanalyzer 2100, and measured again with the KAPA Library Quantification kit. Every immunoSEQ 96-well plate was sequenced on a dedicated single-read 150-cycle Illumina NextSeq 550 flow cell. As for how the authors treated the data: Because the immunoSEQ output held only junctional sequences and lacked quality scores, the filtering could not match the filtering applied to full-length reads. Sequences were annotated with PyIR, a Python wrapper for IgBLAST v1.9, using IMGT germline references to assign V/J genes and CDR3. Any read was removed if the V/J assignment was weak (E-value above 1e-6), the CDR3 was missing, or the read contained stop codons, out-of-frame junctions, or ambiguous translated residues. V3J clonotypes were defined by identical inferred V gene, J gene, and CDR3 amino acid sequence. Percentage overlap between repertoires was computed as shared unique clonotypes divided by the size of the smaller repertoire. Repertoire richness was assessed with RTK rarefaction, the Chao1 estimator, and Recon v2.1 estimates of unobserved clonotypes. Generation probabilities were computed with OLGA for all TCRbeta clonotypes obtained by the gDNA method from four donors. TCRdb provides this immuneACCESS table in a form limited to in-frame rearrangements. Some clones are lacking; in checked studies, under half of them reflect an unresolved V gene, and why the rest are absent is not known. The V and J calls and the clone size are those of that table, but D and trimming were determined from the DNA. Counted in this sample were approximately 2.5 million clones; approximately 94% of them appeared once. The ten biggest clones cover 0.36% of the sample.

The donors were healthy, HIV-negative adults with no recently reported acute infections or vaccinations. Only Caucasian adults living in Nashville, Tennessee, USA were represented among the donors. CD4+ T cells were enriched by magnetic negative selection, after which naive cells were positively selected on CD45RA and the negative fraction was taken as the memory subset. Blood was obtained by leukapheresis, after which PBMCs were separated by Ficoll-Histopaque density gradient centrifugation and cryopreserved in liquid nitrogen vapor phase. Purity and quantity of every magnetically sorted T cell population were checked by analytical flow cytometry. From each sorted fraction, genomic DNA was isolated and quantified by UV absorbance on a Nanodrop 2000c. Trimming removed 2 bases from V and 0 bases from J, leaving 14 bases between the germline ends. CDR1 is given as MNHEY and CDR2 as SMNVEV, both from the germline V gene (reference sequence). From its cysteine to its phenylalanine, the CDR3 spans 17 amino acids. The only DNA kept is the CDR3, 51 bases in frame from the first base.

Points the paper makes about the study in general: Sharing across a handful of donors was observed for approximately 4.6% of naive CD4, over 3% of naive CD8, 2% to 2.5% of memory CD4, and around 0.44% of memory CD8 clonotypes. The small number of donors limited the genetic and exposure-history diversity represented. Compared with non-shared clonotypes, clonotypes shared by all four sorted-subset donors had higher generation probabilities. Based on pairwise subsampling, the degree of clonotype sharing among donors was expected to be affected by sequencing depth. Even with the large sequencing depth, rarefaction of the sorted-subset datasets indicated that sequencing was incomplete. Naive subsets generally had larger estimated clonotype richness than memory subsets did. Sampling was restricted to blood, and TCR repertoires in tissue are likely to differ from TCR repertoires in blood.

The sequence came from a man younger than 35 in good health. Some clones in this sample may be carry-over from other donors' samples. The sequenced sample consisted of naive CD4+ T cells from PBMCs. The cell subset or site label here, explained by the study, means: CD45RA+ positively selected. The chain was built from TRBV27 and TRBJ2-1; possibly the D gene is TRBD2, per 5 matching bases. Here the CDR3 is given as CASSLVPRVGSYNEQFF. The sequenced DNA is TGTGCCAGCAGTTTAGTCCCGAGGGTAGGCTCCTACAATGAGCAGTTCTTC.